Reported below is one TCR beta chain. The target antigen is unknown. Trimming removed 4 bases from V and 7 bases from J; junction bases left unmatched: 18. The length of the CDR3 is 18 residues. From germline, CDR1 is SGHTA and CDR2 FQGNSA. Produced via immunoSEQ multiplex PCR; TCRdb's table is partial and in-frame only. The top ten hold over 1.3% of the sample, which has under 1,100,000 clones, approximately 70% seen once. This sample is part of a study of shared clonotypes between healthy human individuals. Whole-study findings and limits: Some clonotypes were shared by all four sorted-subset donors, while others were not shared. The non-shared ones had lower generation probabilities than the shared ones. Since donors were few, the genetic and exposure-history diversity represented was limited.

All donors were healthy HIV-negative adults lacking recent acute infections or vaccinations. The chain links TRBV7-2 to TRBJ1-2; 10 bases agree with TRBD1. Sequencing was performed on memory CD4+ T cells sorted from blood. Subset given: CD45RA-negative fraction. The source is a man aged 18 to 29 in good health. CDR3 bases: TGTGCCAGCAGCTCCTGGATGTCCCGGGACAGGGGTATCGGTGGCTACACCTTC. Translation: CASSSWMSRDRGIGGYTF.